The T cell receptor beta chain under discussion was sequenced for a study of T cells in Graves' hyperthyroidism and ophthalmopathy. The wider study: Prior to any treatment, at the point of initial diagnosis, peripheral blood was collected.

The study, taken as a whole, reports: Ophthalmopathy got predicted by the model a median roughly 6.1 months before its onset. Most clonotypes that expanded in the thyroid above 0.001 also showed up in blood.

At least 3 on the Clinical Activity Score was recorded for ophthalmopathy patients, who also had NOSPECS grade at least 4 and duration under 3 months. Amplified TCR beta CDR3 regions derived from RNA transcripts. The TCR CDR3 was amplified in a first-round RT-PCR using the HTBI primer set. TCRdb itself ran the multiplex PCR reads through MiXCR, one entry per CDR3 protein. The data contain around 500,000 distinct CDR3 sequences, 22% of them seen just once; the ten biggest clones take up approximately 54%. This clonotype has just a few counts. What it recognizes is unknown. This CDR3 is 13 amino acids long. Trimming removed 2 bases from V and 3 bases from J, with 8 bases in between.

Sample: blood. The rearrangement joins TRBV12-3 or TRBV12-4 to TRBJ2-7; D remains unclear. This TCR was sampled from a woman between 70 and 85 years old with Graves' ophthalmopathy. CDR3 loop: CASSLQAFYEQYF. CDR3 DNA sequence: TGTGCCAGCAGTTTACAGGCCTTCTACGAGCAGTACTTC.